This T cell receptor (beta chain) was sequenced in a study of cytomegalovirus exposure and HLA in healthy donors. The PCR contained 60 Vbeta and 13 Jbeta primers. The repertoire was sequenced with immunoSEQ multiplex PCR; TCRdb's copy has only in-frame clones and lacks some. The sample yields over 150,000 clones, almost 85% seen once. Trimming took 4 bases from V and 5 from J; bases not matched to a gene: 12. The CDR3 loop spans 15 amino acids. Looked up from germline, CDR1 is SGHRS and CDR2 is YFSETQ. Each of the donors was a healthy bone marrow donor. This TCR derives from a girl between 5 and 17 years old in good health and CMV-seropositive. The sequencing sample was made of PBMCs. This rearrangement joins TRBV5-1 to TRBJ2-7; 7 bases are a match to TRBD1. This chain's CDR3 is CASSGQTGLGNEQYF. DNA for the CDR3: TGCGCCAGCAGCGGACAGACAGGGCTTGGGAACGAGCAGTACTTC.